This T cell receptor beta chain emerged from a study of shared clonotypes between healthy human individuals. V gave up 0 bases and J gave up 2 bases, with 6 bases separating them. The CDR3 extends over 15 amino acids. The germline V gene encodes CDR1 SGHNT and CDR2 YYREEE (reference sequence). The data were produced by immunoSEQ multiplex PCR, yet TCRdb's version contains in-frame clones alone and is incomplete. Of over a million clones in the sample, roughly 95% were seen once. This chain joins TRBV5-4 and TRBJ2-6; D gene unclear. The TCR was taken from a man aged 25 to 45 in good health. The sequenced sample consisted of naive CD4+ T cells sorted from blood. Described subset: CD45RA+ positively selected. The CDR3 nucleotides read TGTGCCAGCAGCTTGGTCGATCCTGGGGCCAACGTCCTGACTTTC. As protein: CASSLVDPGANVLTF.